This TCR beta chain stems from a study of CD8 T cells in Susac syndrome. The ends were cut back, 0 bases at V and 5 bases at J, with 14 bases in the middle. CDR3 length: 16 residues. The V gene's germline CDR1 is MGHRA and CDR2 YSYEKL. The RNA, about 0.45 to 1 ug, was put through reverse transcription using random hexamers. Coverage of TCR beta CDR3 amplification by immunoSEQ multiplex PCR extended to 54 Vbeta and 13 Jbeta. Using its own MiXCR run on the immunoSEQ multiplex PCR reads, TCRdb lists one record per CDR3 protein. The data show approximately 260,000 distinct CDR3 sequences, with 90% to 96% seen just once and around 0.1% held by the top ten.

This sequence joins TRBV4-1 and TRBJ2-1; D possibly corresponds to TRBD2 (6 bases). Material: CD4+ T cells from PBMCs. This clonotype was obtained from a human donor with Susac syndrome. CDR3 bases: TGCGCCAGCAGCCAAGATAGTCGGGGGACTCACAATGAGCAGTTCTTC. Translating it yields CASSQDSRGTHNEQFF.